The text below deals with one T cell receptor (beta chain). The antigen remains unidentified. This sample is drawn from a study of T cell responses to AZD1222 COVID-19 vaccine. General study points: Targets within unmutated variant regions were reportedly found for nearly half of spike-specific TCRs. Spike-specific TCR breadth rose after two AZD1222 doses, and depth rose as well. The donor group comprised mostly white British people and more females; the analysis possibly underestimated clonal diversity.

Germline CDR1 reads MNHEY; CDR2 reads SMNVEV (reference sequence). The V end lost 3 bases, the J end lost 7 bases, and 10 bases lay between the germline ends. CDR3 size: 14 residues. Investigators merged groups given second doses at roughly 4 or roughly 12 weeks. Libraries were prepared by immunoSEQ multiplex PCR; TCRdb keeps only in-frame clonotypes and omits some of them. The sample records about 160,000 clones, approximately 88% being singletons. The input for sequencing was peripheral blood, taken 28 days after the second AZD1222 dose. The chain has TRBV27 and TRBJ1-6; D might be TRBD1 (5 bases). The clonotype originates from an adult who received the AZD1222 COVID-19 vaccine. The CDR3 region has the DNA TGTGCCAGCAGTTTGTCAGGGTTCAATTCACCCCTCCACTTT. This gives the protein CASSLSGFNSPLHF.